The 3 T cell receptor beta chains given below trace back to one sample, sequenced in a study of blood T cells in healthy people across ages. Next came a second PCR, run for about 7 to 11 cycles, which used a sample-barcoded 5' primer along with a J-beta primer mix. A single record per CDR3 protein comes from TCRdb applying MiXCR to the 5' RACE reads. The sample holds almost 1 million distinct CDR3 sequences; about 53% are singletons and the top ten take about 20%. The source material was blood. These receptors originate from a woman aged 55-70 years in good health.

This clonotype occurred once. The J gene is TRBJ1-2, the V gene TRBV6-5, with unresolved D. The CDR3 runs 12 residues. The germline gives CDR1 MNHEY, CDR2 SVGAGI. Trimming removed 2 bases at V and 8 bases at J, with 9 bases between. CDR3 in DNA: TGTGCCAGCAGTTACCCCGGGATGGGCTACACCTTC. The encoded protein is CASSYPGMGYTF.

This clonotype was observed many times. The chain recombines TRBV6-5 with TRBJ2-6; 7 nucleotides align to TRBD1. CDR1 MNHEY and CDR2 SVGAGI come from the germline V gene. V was clipped by 4 bases and J by 2 bases; unmatched bases: 2. The CDR3 consists of 15 residues. CDR3 in DNA: TGTGCCAGCAGTTTCGACAGGGCTGGGGCCAACGTCCTGACTTTC. Its translation: CASSFDRAGANVLTF.

This clonotype was found a few times. The genes are TRBV6-6 and TRBJ2-7, with a weak D call TRBD2 (6 bases). Germline V gene sequence: CDR1 MNHNY, CDR2 SVGAGI (reference sequence). V lost 11 bases, J lost 0 bases, and 17 bases lay in between. The CDR3 has 14 amino acids. The CDR3 DNA follows: TGTGCCTCCGGGGGAGCGGGCCTCTCCTACGAGCAGTACTTC. Its translation: CASGGAGLSYEQYF.